This T cell receptor beta chain was retrieved from a study of blood T cell repertoires in COVID-19. Study context: The study drew acute and convalescent COVID-19 samples from the United States, Italy and Spain.

TCRdb keeps only in-frame clones here, not all; method: immunoSEQ multiplex PCR. The table includes roughly 17,000 clones, 89% detected once. V was pared by 1 base and J by 5 bases, with 8 bases between. The CDR3 spans 13 residues. Germline assignment: CDR1 WNHNN and CDR2 SYGVQD (reference sequence). This TCR was recovered from a human donor in a cohort sampled during active COVID-19. The sequencing sample was made of peripheral blood. V is TRBV10-1 and J is TRBJ1-1; a possible D gene is TRBD1 (5 bases). CDR3 sequence: CASSEYRGTEAFF. The CDR3 bases are TGCGCCAGCAGTGAGTACCGGGGGACTGAAGCTTTCTTT.